This entry is about one T cell receptor (beta chain). V was trimmed by 4 bases and J by 4 bases, leaving 12 bases between them. The CDR3 consists of 14 residues. Germline lookup yields CDR1 MNHGY and CDR2 SVAAGI. TCRdb re-analysed the RT-PCR reads in MiXCR, keeping a single row per CDR3 protein. The table includes approximately 3,800 distinct CDR3 sequences, around 31% detected once. The TCR originated in a female donor with primary Sjogren's syndrome. The rearrangement links TRBV6-9 to TRBJ2-3; D is undetermined. Sequencing was done on a sample of memory CD4+ T cells from salivary gland. CDR3 protein: CASSFRSSPDTQYF. The CDR3 nucleotides are TGTGCCAGCAGTTTTCGGTCCTCGCCAGATACGCAGTATTTT.